This T cell receptor beta chain was retrieved from a study of shared clonotypes between healthy human individuals. Study-wide background: The donor group consisted of a couple of women and a few men, aged 18 to 49.

The germline CDR1 and CDR2 sequences are DFQATT and SNEGSKA (reference sequence). The germline V and J ends were trimmed by 5 bases and 8 bases, with 9 bases remaining between them. CDR3 length: 11 residues. Deep level was the assay's run setting. Method: immunoSEQ multiplex PCR; TCRdb's copy keeps in-frame clones and lacks some. This table has around 1,000,000 clones, approximately 80% appearing once. This clone was seen more than once but under ten times. The chain combines TRBV20-1 with TRBJ1-4; no firm D call. This receptor was obtained from a man aged 18 to 29 in good health. Some clones in this sample may be carry-over from other donors' samples. Input material: memory CD4+ T cells from PBMCs. The subset here: CD45RA-negative fraction. CDR3 sequence reads: CSAPGWEKLFF. The CDR3 DNA reads as TGCAGTGCTCCCGGGTGGGAAAAACTGTTTTTT.